Sequencing of this T cell receptor (beta chain) was carried out in a study of cytomegalovirus exposure and HLA in healthy donors. The germline V gene encodes CDR1 MRHNA and CDR2 SNTAGT. Between the trimmed V and J ends, which lost 3 bases and 2 bases, there was a span of 11 bases. The CDR3 loop spans 15 amino acids. Vbeta (60) and Jbeta (13) primers were used in the PCR. The table came from immunoSEQ multiplex PCR; TCRdb's copy has only in-frame clones and leaves some out. The table lists about 88,000 clones, around 89% of them singletons, with approximately 2.3% in the top ten. Findings and caveats of the study: Investigators reported around 150 TCR beta chains as tied to cytomegalovirus.

As to this clone: Its antigen is still unknown.

The rearrangement uses TRBV6-4 and TRBJ2-1; D is unclear. This receptor was taken from a man in his late teens or twenties in good health and CMV-seronegative. Sequencing was carried out using PBMCs. This chain's CDR3 is CASSEQYPAYNEQFF. The CDR3 DNA follows: TGTGCCAGCAGTGAACAGTATCCGGCCTACAATGAGCAGTTCTTC.